The clone carrying this TCR beta chain was picked up many times. What it recognizes is unknown. Assembly of TCR beta libraries relied on iRepertoire HTBI primers together with Arm-PCR of CDR3 regions. TCRdb re-analysed the multiplex PCR reads in MiXCR, keeping a single row per CDR3 protein. This sample has around 400,000 distinct CDR3 sequences, with approximately 16% found just once. CDR3 length equals 13 residues. Germline values: CDR1 SNHLY, CDR2 FYNNEI. Trimming took 7 bases from V and 4 from J, leaving 10 bases between them. The data were taken from a study of regulatory T cells in long-lasting Graves disease. Study-wide points: A greater number of public clonotypes (under 3,000) was shared by persistent patients than by new patients (about 990).

Time point specified: newly diagnosed GD, antithyroid drugs for less than 3 months. PBMC-extracted RNA yielded the TCR library. These same data were also listed under a study on T cells in Graves' hyperthyroidism and ophthalmopathy. That investigation notes: Stable disease denoted Graves' hyperthyroidism without ophthalmopathy progression within 18 months.

This chain uses TRBV2 with TRBJ2-2; weak D call: TRBD1 (5 bases). The source is a woman aged 40 to 55 with Graves disease. Sequenced material: peripheral blood mononuclear cells (PBMCs), taken at new diagnosis, from a patient treated with antithyroid drugs. CDR3 sequence reads: CASNFRATGELFF. In DNA, the CDR3 is TGTGCCAGCAATTTCAGGGCCACCGGGGAGCTGTTTTTT.